This T cell receptor beta chain was profiled in a study of long-term antiretroviral therapy in people with HIV. Germline-derived CDR1 and CDR2 are LNHDA and SQIVND (reference sequence). The CDR3 covers 14 residues. Trimming pared 3 bases from V and 4 bases from J, leaving 10 bases between. This clone was detected only a few times. Its target is unknown. Notes on the study in general: Pre-ART clonal expansions dominated every time point's repertoire.

Runs used v3.0 of the immunoSEQ assay and were done at survey level. Data came from immunoSEQ multiplex PCR; TCRdb stores just in-frame clones and leaves some out. The profile shows about 25,000 clones, 76% of them singletons. This material consisted of unsorted PBMCs, taken 1.1 years before starting antiretroviral therapy. The chain couples TRBV19 to TRBJ2-1; D unresolved. This clonotype originated in a woman aged 40 to 50 with HIV. The CDR3 nucleotides are TGTGCCAGTAGTATGCAGCAGCCATACAATGAGCAGTTCTTC. Protein product: CASSMQQPYNEQFF.